This T cell receptor beta chain derives from a study of blood T cell repertoires in COVID-19. Whole-study context: The United States, Italy and Spain provided the acute and convalescent COVID-19 samples.

Authors' processing steps: Quantification of nucleated cells was approximated via reference gene primer amplification. Data came from immunoSEQ multiplex PCR; TCRdb stores just in-frame clones and leaves some out. The V and J calls and clone size were taken over from that table, and D and trimming were inferred from the DNA. Of approximately 310,000 clones in the sample, 80% to 90% were seen once. V lost 4 bases to trimming and J lost 6 bases; unmatched junction nucleotides: 23. There are 22 residues in the CDR3. Germline lookup yields CDR1 KGHSH and CDR2 LQKENI. The origin of this receptor is a woman in her 50s who had recovered from COVID-19. This chain joins TRBV18 and TRBJ2-2; 13 nucleotides agree with TRBD2. Sequencing input: peripheral blood. The CDR3 nucleotides are TGTGCCAGCTCACTGCGTCGGACTAGCGGGAGTATTGGGCTGAATTCCGCCGGGGAGCTGTTTTTT. Translation: CASSLRRTSGSIGLNSAGELFF.